This T cell receptor beta chain was obtained from a study of CD8 T cells in ankylosing spondylitis. CDR1 is SGDLS and CDR2 is YYNGEE in the germline V gene. This CDR3 region has 15 residues. Losses at the gene ends were 0 bases for V and 2 bases for J; bases not matched to a gene: 5. Each CDR3 protein is one row after TCRdb ran MiXCR on the 5' RACE reads. The table records around 250,000 distinct CDR3 sequences, about a sixth of them present only once. The specimen was blood, either unsorted or a sorted T cell fraction (not recorded which). The source is a male donor with ankylosing spondylitis or in good health (not recorded which). The genes are TRBV9 and TRBJ2-7; 7 bases are shared with TRBD2. CDR3 in amino acids: CASSVALAATYEQYF. The DNA of the CDR3 is TGTGCCAGCAGCGTAGCCCTAGCGGCCACCTACGAGCAGTACTTC.